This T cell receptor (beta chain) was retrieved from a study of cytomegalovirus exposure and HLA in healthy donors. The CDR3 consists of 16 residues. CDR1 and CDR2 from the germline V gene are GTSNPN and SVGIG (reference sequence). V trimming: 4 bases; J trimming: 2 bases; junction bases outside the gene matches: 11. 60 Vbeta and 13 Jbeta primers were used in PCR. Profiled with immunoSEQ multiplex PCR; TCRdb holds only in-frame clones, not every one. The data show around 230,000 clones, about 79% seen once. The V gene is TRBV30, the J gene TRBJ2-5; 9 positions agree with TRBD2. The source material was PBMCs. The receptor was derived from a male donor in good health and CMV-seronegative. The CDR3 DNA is TGTGCCTGGAACAAAAGGTCTGCGGGGGGGCAAGAGACCCAGTACTTC. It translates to CAWNKRSAGGQETQYF. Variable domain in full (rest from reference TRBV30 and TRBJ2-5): SQTIHQWPATLVQPVGSPLSLECTVEGTSNPNLYWYRQAAGRGLQLLFYSVGIGQISSEVPQNLSASRPQDRQFILSSKKLLLSDSGFYLCAWNKRSAGGQETQYFGPGTRLLVL.